The clone carrying this TCR beta chain was recorded a few times. Antigen: not known. MiXCR, applied by TCRdb to the 5' RACE reads, yields one record per CDR3 protein. The sample shows a few hundred thousand distinct CDR3 sequences, over 20% of them seen only once. The J segment lost 4 bases and the V segment lost 8 bases, leaving 10 bases of the junction unmatched. The CDR3 extends over 14 amino acids. CDR1 and CDR2 from the germline V gene are MNHEY and SVGAGI. These data are taken from a study of T-cell memory formation after mild COVID-19. Study-level points and caveats: Confirmation of SARS-CoV-2 specificity was lacking for second-wave clones peaking day 37. Balance between CD4 and CD8 was seen in clones contracting day 15 to 85, and a CD4+ lean was seen in later expanders.

The sample comprised PBMCs or a T cell subset sorted from them (not recorded which). V and J are TRBV6-5 and TRBJ2-7, with 8 positions matching TRBD2. The TCR originated in an adult woman who had mild COVID-19 (a few samples of this study predate the infection). Cell type and time point are not known. Written as DNA, the CDR3 is TGTGCCAGCGGGGCGGGGGGCGCCCCGTACGAGCAGTACTTC. As protein: CASGAGGAPYEQYF.